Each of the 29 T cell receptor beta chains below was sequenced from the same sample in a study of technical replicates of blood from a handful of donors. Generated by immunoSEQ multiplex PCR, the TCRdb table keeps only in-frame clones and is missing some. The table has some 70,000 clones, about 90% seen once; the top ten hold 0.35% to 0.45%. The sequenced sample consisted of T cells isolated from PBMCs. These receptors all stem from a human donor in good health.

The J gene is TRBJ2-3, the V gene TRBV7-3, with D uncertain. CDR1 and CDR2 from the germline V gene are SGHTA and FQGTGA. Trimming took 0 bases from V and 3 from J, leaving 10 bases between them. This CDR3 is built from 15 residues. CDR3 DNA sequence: TGTGCCAGCAGCTTAACCGGTCTAGTTACAGATACGCAGTATTTT. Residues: CASSLTGLVTDTQYF.

CDR3 region: CASSGGGYYEQYF. As DNA, the CDR3 is TGTGCCAGCAGCGGAGGTGGTTACTACGAGCAGTACTTC. The chain combines TRBV6-6 with TRBJ2-7; weak D call: TRBD2 (5 bases). This CDR3 is built from 13 residues. V was pared by 6 bases and J by 3 bases, with 12 bases between. Germline V gives CDR1 MNHNY, CDR2 SVGAGI (reference sequence).

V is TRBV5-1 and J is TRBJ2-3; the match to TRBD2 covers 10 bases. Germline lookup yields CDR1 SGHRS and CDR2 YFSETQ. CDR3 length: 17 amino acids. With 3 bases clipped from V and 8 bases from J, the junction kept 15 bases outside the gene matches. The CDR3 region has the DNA TGCGCCAGCAGCTCGCCCACTAGCGGGAACAGGGCGGGTACGCAGTATTTT. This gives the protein CASSSPTSGNRAGTQYF.

CDR3 DNA: TGTGCCAGCAGCCTTAGCTACTACGAGCAGTACTTC. It codes for CASSLSYYEQYF. The chain links TRBV7-9 to TRBJ2-7; D is unclear. This CDR3 comprises 12 residues. With 5 bases removed from V and 3 bases from J, the gap between germline ends came to 8 bases. Germline assignment: CDR1 SEHNR and CDR2 FQNEAQ (reference sequence).

In DNA, the CDR3 is TGTGCCAGCAGCTTAAACGGGGATAGCTCCTACAATGAGCAGTTCTTC. This codes for CASSLNGDSSYNEQFF. The rearrangement uses TRBV11-3 and TRBJ2-1; possibly TRBD2 for D (5 bases). Germline CDR1 and CDR2: SGHNT and YENEEA. V was pared by 2 bases and J by 0 bases, with 11 bases between. CDR3 length: 16 residues.

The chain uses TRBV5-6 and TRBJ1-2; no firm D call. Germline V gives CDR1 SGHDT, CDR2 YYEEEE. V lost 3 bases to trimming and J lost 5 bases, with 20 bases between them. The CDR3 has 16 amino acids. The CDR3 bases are TGTGCCAGCAGCTCCGAGCCGAGGTACGTGGGTTATGGCTACACCTTC. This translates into CASSSEPRYVGYGYTF.

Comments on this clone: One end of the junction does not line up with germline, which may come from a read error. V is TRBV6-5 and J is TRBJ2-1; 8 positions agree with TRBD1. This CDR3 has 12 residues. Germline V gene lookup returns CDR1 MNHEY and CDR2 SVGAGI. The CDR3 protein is CASSPTPGQELF. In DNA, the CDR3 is TGTGCCAGCAGCCCCACGCCGGGACAGGAACTCTTC.

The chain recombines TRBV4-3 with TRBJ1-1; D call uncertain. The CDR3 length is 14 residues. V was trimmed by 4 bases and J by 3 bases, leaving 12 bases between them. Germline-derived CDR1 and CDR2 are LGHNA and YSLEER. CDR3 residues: CASSPYGRDTEAFF. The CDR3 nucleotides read TGCGCCAGCAGCCCCTACGGCCGGGACACTGAAGCTTTCTTT.

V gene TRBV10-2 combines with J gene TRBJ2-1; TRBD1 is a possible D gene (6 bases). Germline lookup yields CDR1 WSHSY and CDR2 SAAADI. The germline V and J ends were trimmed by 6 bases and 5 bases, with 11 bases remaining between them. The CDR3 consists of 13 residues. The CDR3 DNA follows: TGCGCCAGCAGGGACAGAGTTAACAATGAGCAGTTCTTC. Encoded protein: CASRDRVNNEQFF.

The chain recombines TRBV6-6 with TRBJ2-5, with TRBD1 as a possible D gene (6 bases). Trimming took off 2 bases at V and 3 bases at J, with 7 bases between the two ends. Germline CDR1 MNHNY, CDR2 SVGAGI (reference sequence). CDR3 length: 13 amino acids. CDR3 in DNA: TGTGCCAGCAGTTACCGGGACAAAGAGACCCAGTACTTC. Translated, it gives CASSYRDKETQYF.

For the CDR3, the DNA is TGTGCCAGCAGCACCGAAGGACTAGTGACAGATACGCAGTATTTT. This sequence encodes CASSTEGLVTDTQYF. The chain couples TRBV6-4 to TRBJ2-3; TRBD2 agrees at 7 bases. The CDR3 is 15 residues long. J lost 3 bases, V lost 6 bases, and 9 bases had no gene match. CDR1 is MRHNA, CDR2 SNTAGT, per germline.

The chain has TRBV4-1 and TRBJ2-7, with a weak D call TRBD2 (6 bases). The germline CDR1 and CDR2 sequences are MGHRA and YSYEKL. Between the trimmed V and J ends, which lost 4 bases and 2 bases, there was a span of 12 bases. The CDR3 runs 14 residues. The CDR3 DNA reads TGCGCCAGCAGCCGGGGGGATGGGGCCTACGAGCAGTACTTC. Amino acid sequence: CASSRGDGAYEQYF.

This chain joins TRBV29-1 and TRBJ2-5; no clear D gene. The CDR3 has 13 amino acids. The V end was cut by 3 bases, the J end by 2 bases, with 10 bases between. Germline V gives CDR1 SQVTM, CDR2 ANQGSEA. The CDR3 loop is CSVDRSGQETQYF. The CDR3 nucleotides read TGCAGCGTTGATCGGTCGGGTCAAGAGACCCAGTACTTC.

The CDR3 protein is CASSEGGSGVYEQYF. The DNA of the CDR3 is TGTGCCAGCAGCGAGGGTGGTAGCGGGGTATACGAGCAGTACTTC. This chain joins TRBV9 and TRBJ2-7; TRBD2 aligns across 8 bases. The CDR3 consists of 15 residues. V lost 3 bases and J lost 4; bases outside the gene matches: 9. Germline values: CDR1 SGDLS, CDR2 YYNGEE.

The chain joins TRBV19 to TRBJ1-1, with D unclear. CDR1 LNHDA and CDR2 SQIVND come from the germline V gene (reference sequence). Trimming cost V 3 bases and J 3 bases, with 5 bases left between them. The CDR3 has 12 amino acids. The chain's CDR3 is CASSISDTEAFF. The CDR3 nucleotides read TGTGCCAGTAGTATCTCTGACACTGAAGCTTTCTTT. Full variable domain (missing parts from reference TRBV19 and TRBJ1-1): DGGITQSPKYLFRKEGQNVTLSCEQNLNHDAMYWYRQDPGQGLRLIYYSQIVNDFQKGDIAEGYSVSREKKESFPLTVTSAQKNPTAFYLCASSISDTEAFFGQGTRLTVV.

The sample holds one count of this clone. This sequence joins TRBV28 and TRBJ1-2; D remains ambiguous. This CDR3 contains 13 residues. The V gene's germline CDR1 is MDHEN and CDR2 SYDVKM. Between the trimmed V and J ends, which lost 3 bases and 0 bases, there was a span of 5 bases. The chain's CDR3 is CASSFRTNYGYTF. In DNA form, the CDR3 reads TGTGCCAGCAGTTTCAGGACTAACTATGGCTACACCTTC.

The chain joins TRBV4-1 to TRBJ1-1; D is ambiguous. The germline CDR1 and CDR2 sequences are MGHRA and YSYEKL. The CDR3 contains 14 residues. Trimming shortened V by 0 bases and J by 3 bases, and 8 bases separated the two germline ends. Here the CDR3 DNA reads TGCGCCAGCAGCCAAGAGGTTCGCGACACTGAAGCTTTCTTT. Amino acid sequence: CASSQEVRDTEAFF.

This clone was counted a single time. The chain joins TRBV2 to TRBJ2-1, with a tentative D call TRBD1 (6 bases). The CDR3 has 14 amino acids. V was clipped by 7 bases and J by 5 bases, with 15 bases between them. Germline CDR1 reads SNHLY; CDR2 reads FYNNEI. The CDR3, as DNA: TGTGCCAGCACTTCCTTGGGGGCTAACAATGAGCAGTTCTTC. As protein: CASTSLGANNEQFF.

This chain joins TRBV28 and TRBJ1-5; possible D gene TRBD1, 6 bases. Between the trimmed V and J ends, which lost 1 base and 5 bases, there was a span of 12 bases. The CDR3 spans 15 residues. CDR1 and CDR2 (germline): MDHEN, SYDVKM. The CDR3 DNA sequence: TGTGCCAGCAGTTTATATGGACAGAGCGATCAGCCCCAGCATTTT. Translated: CASSLYGQSDQPQHF.

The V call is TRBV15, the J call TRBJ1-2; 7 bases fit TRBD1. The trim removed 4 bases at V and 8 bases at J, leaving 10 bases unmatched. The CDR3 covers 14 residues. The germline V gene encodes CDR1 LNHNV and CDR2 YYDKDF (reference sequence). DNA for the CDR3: TGTGCCACCAGCACCGACAGGGAGGTAGAAGGCTACACCTTC. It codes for CATSTDREVEGYTF.

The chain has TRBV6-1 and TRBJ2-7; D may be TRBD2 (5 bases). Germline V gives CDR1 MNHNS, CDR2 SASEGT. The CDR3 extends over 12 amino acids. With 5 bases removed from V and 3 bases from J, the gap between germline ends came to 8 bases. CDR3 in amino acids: CASSNSGYEQYF. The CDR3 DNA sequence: TGTGCCAGCAGTAACAGCGGCTACGAGCAGTACTTC.

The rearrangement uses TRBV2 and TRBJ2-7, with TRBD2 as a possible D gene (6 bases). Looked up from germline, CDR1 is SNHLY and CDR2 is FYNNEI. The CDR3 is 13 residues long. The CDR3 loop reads CAGGALSSYEQYF. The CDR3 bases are TGTGCTGGAGGGGCTCTAAGCTCCTACGAGCAGTACTTC.

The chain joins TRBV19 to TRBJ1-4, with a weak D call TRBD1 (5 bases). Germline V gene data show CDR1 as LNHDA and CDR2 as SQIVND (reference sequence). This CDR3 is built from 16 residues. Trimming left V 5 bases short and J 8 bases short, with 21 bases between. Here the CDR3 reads CASSPHFRGIGEKLFF. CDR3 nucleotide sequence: TGTGCCAGTAGTCCCCATTTTCGGGGGATAGGGGAAAAACTGTTTTTT.

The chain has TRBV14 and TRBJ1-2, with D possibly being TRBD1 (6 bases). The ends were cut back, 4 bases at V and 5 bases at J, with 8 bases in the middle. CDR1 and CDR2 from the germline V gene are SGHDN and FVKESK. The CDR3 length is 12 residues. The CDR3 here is CASSLGQYGYTF. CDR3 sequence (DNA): TGTGCCAGCAGCCTAGGACAGTATGGCTACACCTTC.

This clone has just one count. The DNA for the CDR3 is TGTGCCAGCAGCGTGACAGGGGAAAGCAATCAGCCCCAGCATTTT. Its translation is CASSVTGESNQPQHF. The chain recombines TRBV9 with TRBJ1-5; 8 positions agree with TRBD1. This CDR3 contains 15 residues. Trimming removed 2 bases from V and 1 base from J; junction bases left unmatched: 2. Germline V gene lookup returns CDR1 SGDLS and CDR2 YYNGEE.

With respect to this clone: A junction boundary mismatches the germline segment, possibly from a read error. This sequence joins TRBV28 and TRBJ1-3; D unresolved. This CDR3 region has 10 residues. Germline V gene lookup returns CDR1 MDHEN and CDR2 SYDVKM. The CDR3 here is CGVSGNTIYF. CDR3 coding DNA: TGCGGAGTCTCTGGAAACACCATATATTTT.

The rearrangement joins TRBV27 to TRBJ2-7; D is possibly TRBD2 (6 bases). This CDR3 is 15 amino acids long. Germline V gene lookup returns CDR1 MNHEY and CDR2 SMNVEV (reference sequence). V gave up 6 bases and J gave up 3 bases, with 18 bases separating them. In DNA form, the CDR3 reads TGTGCCAGCAGCCCCGGTTCGGGGGTAGTCTACGAGCAGTACTTC. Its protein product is CASSPGSGVVYEQYF.

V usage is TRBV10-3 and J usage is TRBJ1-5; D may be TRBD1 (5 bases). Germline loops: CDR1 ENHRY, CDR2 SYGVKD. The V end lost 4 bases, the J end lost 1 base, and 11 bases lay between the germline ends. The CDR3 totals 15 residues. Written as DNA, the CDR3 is TGTGCCATCAGTGGGCAGGGTAACAGCAATCAGCCCCAGCATTTT. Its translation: CAISGQGNSNQPQHF.

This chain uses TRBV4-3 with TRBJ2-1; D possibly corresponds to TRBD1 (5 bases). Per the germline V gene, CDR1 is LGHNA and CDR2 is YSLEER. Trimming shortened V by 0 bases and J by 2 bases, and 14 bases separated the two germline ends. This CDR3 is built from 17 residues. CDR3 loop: CASSQEGEGVAYNEQFF. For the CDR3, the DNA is TGCGCCAGCAGCCAAGAAGGTGAAGGGGTGGCCTACAATGAGCAGTTCTTC.